This T cell receptor (beta chain) derives from a study of blood T cell repertoires in COVID-19 (dated by TCRdb to 2018 to 2021). About the study as a whole: Recovered participants in ImmuneRACE Cohort 3 were defined as having two consecutive negative NP/OP PCR tests, clearance from a healthcare professional, or resolution of symptoms. Samples covering the acute and convalescent phases of COVID-19 were provided by collaborators in the United States, Italy and Spain. The repertoires were made available in a free public database intended to serve as a resource for research on the immune response to SARS-CoV-2. Samples were obtained from the ongoing ImmuneRACE study (first 160 participants) and from 950 to 1,500 subjects provided by 6 global collaborators. Deeply sampled blood TCRbeta repertoires from subjects exposed to, actively infected with, or recovered from COVID-19 were included in the dataset. The sample metadata nearly always contained a de-identified subject ID, COVID-19 status, age in years and sex. The material from the prospective study consisted of cDNA or gDNA derived from T cells, B-cell-depleted T cells, or PBMCs. HLA class I and class II types, where available, came from metadata supplied by the sample provider rather than from assay-based typing.

From the cysteine up to the phenylalanine, the CDR3 has a length of 14 residues. Only CDR3 DNA remains: 42 bases, in frame from the first base. V loses 6 bases, J loses 0 bases, and the germline ends lie 11 bases apart. CDR1 and CDR2, looked up from the germline V gene, are WSHSY and SAAADI. TCRbeta CDR3 regions were amplified from genomic DNA using the immunoSEQ Assay, a bias-controlled multiplex PCR. In the original analysis: The number of nucleated cells in each sample was estimated from the amplification of reference gene primers within the assay. Sequence reads were collapsed and filtered to measure the absolute abundance of every unique TCRbeta CDR3 rearrangement. Productive Simpson clonality was computed per sample as the square root of Simpson's diversity index over productive rearrangements. TCRdb stores this immuneACCESS table with in-frame sequences only. Part of the clones is absent; in the studies checked, under half of the shortfall reflects unresolved V genes, and no reason is known for the rest. V and J calls and clone size follow that table, whereas D and trimming were derived from the DNA. For this sample the table gives around 300,000 clones, of which 88% were detected only once. The top ten constitute 2% to 2.5% of the sample.

The study at large found these results: Clinical and demographic metadata were provided uncurated, with the amount varying by source and participant.

In the prospective study, participants were about 18 to 90 years old, resided in fewer than 25 geographic areas of the United States, and were enrolled through a virtual design. In the prospective study, cohorts were assigned on the basis of participant-reported clinical history obtained from a screening survey and a study questionnaire. Mobile phlebotomists in the prospective study collected whole blood, serum and a nasopharyngeal or oropharyngeal swab from every participant. Prospective study participants could optionally give additional blood draws and questionnaires over an approximately two-month period. Before DNA extraction, blood samples from the prospective study were shipped at room temperature or frozen. With respect to this clone: Its binding antigen is unknown. No qualities accompany the bases; no much larger clone lies one base away.

Sample: PBMCs or T cells enriched from blood (not recorded which). The clonotype comes from an older woman in a cohort exposed to, infected with or recovered from COVID-19 (not recorded which). The V and J genes are TRBV10-2 and TRBJ2-5, with TRBD2 as a weak D call on 5 bases. CDR3 reads: CASSIRTHQETQYF. The nucleotide sequence reads TGCGCCAGCAGCATTAGGACTCACCAAGAGACCCAGTACTTC.